This T cell receptor (beta chain) was retrieved from a study of T cells in Graves' hyperthyroidism and ophthalmopathy. Whole-study context: At the time of initial diagnosis and before any treatment, peripheral blood was collected.

Patients were excluded for uncontrolled infection, other autoimmune disease, pregnancy or lactation. Clinical symptoms, serum thyroxine and TRAb, thyroid ultrasound and orbital computed tomography were used for the diagnoses. As concerns this clonotype: Antigen specificity is unknown.

Trimming left V 1 base short and J 2 bases short, with 5 bases between. Germline CDR1 and CDR2: SNHLY and FYNNEI. The CDR3 length is 13 residues. Amplified TCR beta CDR3 regions came from RNA transcripts. TCR CDR3 underwent first-round RT-PCR with the HTBI primer set. TCRdb re-called the multiplex PCR reads through MiXCR, storing one row per CDR3 protein. The sample lists approximately 510,000 distinct CDR3 sequences, less than 25% occurring once. Findings of the study overall: Blood also held most thyroid clonotypes expanded beyond 0.001.

The sequence derives from a man aged 18 to 30 with Graves' hyperthyroidism. Sequencing was performed on blood. The V gene is TRBV2, the J gene TRBJ2-5; D unclear. The CDR3 sequence: CASSEDTQETQYF. The CDR3, as DNA: TGTGCCAGCAGTGAAGACACTCAAGAGACCCAGTACTTC.